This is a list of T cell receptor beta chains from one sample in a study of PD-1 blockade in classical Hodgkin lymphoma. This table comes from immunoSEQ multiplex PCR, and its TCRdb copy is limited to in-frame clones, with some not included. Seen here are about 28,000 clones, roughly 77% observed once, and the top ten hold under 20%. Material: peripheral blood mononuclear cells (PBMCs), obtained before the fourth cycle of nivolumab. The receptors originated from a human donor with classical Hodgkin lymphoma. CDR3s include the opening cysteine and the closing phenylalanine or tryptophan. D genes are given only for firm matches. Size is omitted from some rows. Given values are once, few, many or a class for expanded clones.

CDR3: CASSLQGWGESYEQYF
DNA: TGTGCCAGCAGTTTACAGGGCTGGGGTGAATCCTACGAGCAGTACTTC
D: -
J: TRBJ2-7
size: -
V: TRBV6-6

CDR3: CASSIVEGAEQFF
DNA: TGTGCCAGTAGTATCGTTGAGGGGGCTGAGCAGTTCTTC
D: TRBD1
J: TRBJ2-1
size: once
V: TRBV19

CDR3: CASSWTPTGTQYF
DNA: TGTGCCAGCAGTTGGACCCCGACCGGGACCCAGTACTTC
D: -
J: TRBJ2-5
size: few
V: TRBV27

CDR3: CASSEGRGTDTQYF
DNA: TGTGCCAGCAGTGAAGGCAGGGGGACAGATACGCAGTATTTT
D: TRBD1
J: TRBJ2-3
size: few
V: TRBV6-1

CDR3: CASSYGQGNQPQHF
DNA: TGTGCCAGCAGCTACGGACAGGGCAATCAGCCCCAGCATTTT
D: TRBD1
J: TRBJ1-5
size: -
V: TRBV5-6

CDR3: CASSSRQGGSYEQYF
DNA: TGTGCCAGTAGTTCAAGACAGGGGGGTTCCTACGAGCAGTACTTC
D: TRBD1
J: TRBJ2-7
size: -
V: TRBV19

CDR3: CASRSGAYEQYF
DNA: TGTGCCAGCAGGTCCGGAGCCTACGAGCAGTACTTC
D: -
J: TRBJ2-7
size: -
V: TRBV6-1

CDR3: CASSLGRTRYGIQYF
DNA: TGTGCCAGCAGCTTAGGTCGGACTAGGTACGGCATTCAGTACTTC
D: TRBD2
J: TRBJ2-4
size: -
V: TRBV7-8

CDR3: CASSSTGNKYEQYF
DNA: TGTGCCAGCAGCTCGACAGGGAACAAGTACGAGCAGTACTTC
D: TRBD1
J: TRBJ2-7
size: -
V: TRBV11-2

CDR3: CAISESVETQYF
DNA: TGTGCCATCAGTGAGTCTGTGGAGACCCAGTACTTC
D: -
J: TRBJ2-5
size: -
V: TRBV10-3

CDR3: CASSLRASTDTQYF
DNA: TGTGCCAGCAGCTTACGCGCCAGCACAGATACGCAGTATTTT
D: -
J: TRBJ2-3
size: -
V: TRBV7-3

CDR3: CASRHQGGTEAFF
DNA: TGTGCCAGCAGGCATCAGGGTGGCACTGAAGCTTTCTTT
D: -
J: TRBJ1-1
size: -
V: TRBV5-8